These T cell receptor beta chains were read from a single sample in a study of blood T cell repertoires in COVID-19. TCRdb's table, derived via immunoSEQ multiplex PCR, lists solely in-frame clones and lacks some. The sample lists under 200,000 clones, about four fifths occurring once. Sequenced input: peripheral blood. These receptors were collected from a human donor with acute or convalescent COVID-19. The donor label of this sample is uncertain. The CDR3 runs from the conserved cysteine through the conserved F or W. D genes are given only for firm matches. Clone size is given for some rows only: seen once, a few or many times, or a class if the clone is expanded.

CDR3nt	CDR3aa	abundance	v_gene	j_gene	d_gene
TGTGCCAGCAGCTTCCCCAGGGAGGGTAGCACCGGGGAGCTGTTTTTT	CASSFPREGSTGELFF	-	TRBV7-8	TRBJ2-2	TRBD2
TGCGCCAGCAGCTTGGCTACCCTTAAGACAGATACGCAGTATTTT	CASSLATLKTDTQYF	-	TRBV5-1	TRBJ2-3	-
TGCGCCAGCAGCTCGGGACTAGCGGGAGGGGGGACCACCGGGGAGCTGTTTTTT	CASSSGLAGGGTTGELFF	-	TRBV5-1	TRBJ2-2	TRBD2
TGTGCCAGCAGTGACCCCTCAGGGCTCTGGGGAGAAAAACTGTTTTTT	CASSDPSGLWGEKLFF	-	TRBV25-1	TRBJ1-4	-
TGTGCCAGCACCCCGCGGGGGCGTAACACCGGGGAGCTGTTTTTT	CASTPRGRNTGELFF	-	TRBV5-4	TRBJ2-2	-
TGTGCCAGCAGCATACTAGAGGATACGCAGTATTTT	CASSILEDTQYF	-	TRBV9	TRBJ2-3	-
TGTGCCAGCAGCGTAGGAGGGAAAACTTGGGGGGCTGAAGCTTTCTTT	CASSVGGKTWGAEAFF	-	TRBV9	TRBJ1-1	-
TGTGCCAGCAGCGTAGGTCCTAGCGGGAGGGCCGTGGAGACCCAGTACTTC	CASSVGPSGRAVETQYF	-	TRBV9	TRBJ2-5	TRBD2
TGTGCCAGCATTATTGCCTCGGGGGGGGAGACCCAGTACTTC	CASIIASGGETQYF	-	TRBV2	TRBJ2-5	TRBD2
TGTGCCAGCACTGAAAGGGGATCCTACAATGAGCAGTTCTTC	CASTERGSYNEQFF	-	TRBV2	TRBJ2-1	-
TGTGCCAGCAGGACGGACAGGGTGGTCGAGCAGTACTTC	CASRTDRVVEQYF	-	TRBV2	TRBJ2-7	TRBD1
TGTGCCAGCAGCAAAGACGCTAGCGGGGCCTACGAGCAGTACTTC	CASSKDASGAYEQYF	-	TRBV7-8	TRBJ2-7	TRBD2
TGTGCCAGCAGTCCCACAGGGTCCCTCTATGGCTACACCTTC	CASSPTGSLYGYTF	-	TRBV28	TRBJ1-2	-
TGTGCCAGCAGCCCGACAGGCAATGCTAACTATGGCTACACCTTC	CASSPTGNANYGYTF	-	TRBV3-1/TRBV3-2	TRBJ1-2	-
TGTGCCAGTAGTGAGCAACAGGAGGGCATTCAGTACTTC	CASSEQQEGIQYF	few	TRBV19	TRBJ2-4	-
TGTGCCAGCAGCTTAGCGGAGTCGAACACCGGGGAGCTGTTTTTT	CASSLAESNTGELFF	-	TRBV11-3	TRBJ2-2	-
TGTGCCAGCAGCACCCCAGGCCCCGGTCTCGATACGCAGTATTTT	CASSTPGPGLDTQYF	-	TRBV5-6	TRBJ2-3	-
TGTGCCATCAGTGATAGAGGGATAAGTATCGGTGAGCAGTACTTC	CAISDRGISIGEQYF	-	TRBV10-3	TRBJ2-7	-
TGTGCCAGCAGCTTATTGGACAGCACTAATGAAAAACTGTTTTTT	CASSLLDSTNEKLFF	-	TRBV7-8	TRBJ1-4	-
TGTGCCAGCAGTTACTCTGGGGAGAGCACAGATACGCAGTATTTT	CASSYSGESTDTQYF	-	TRBV6-6	TRBJ2-3	-
TGCGCCAGCAGCCAAGAGTTCGGGAGGGCTAGCGAGTACAATGAGCAGTTCTTC	CASSQEFGRASEYNEQFF	-	TRBV4-1	TRBJ2-1	TRBD2
TGCGCCAGCAGCTGGGACAGGGACACTGAAGCTTTCTTT	CASSWDRDTEAFF	-	TRBV5-1	TRBJ1-1	TRBD1
TGTGCCATCAGTGAGTCCCGAGCTGGAAACACCATATATTTT	CAISESRAGNTIYF	-	TRBV10-3	TRBJ1-3	-
TGTGCTAGTGGCCTACAGGAAAACGAGCAGTACTTC	CASGLQENEQYF	-	TRBV12-5	TRBJ2-7	-
TGTGCCTGGCACCCGGGACAGATGAACACTGAAGCTTTCTTT	CAWHPGQMNTEAFF	-	TRBV30	TRBJ1-1	TRBD1
TGTGCCAGCAGTGATGCGTGGGCAGGGGGTACACAGCCCCAGCATTTT	CASSDAWAGGTQPQHF	-	TRBV6-1	TRBJ1-5	TRBD1
TGTGCCAGCAGGCGTGCAGATACGCAGTATTTT	CASRRADTQYF	-	TRBV25-1	TRBJ2-3	-
TGTGCCAGCAGCCAACTGGGGGGAGAGCAGTACTTC	CASSQLGGEQYF	-	TRBV3-1/TRBV3-2	TRBJ2-7	-
TGTGCCAGCAGCGTAGGGACTTTCCAGCCCCAGCATTTT	CASSVGTFQPQHF	-	TRBV9	TRBJ1-5	-
TGTGCCAGTAGTATACAGGGGGCCGGTCAGCCCCAGCATTTT	CASSIQGAGQPQHF	-	TRBV19	TRBJ1-5	TRBD1
TGCGCCAGCAGCACGTTACTAGCCAATGAGCAGTTCTTC	CASSTLLANEQFF	-	TRBV5-1	TRBJ2-1	-
TGTGCCAGCAGTGAACAAGGGGGACACACCGGGGAGCTGTTTTTT	CASSEQGGHTGELFF	-	TRBV2	TRBJ2-2	-
TGCGCCAGCAGCCAAGATAGGAGGGCTGGTGAAGCTTTCTTT	CASSQDRRAGEAFF	-	TRBV4-1	TRBJ1-1	-
TGCGCCAGCAGTGTCAAACAGGGGGCGACCTATGGCTACACCTTC	CASSVKQGATYGYTF	-	TRBV10-2	TRBJ1-2	TRBD1
TGTGCCAGCAGCGTAGCCCCAGGACAGTTTGGGGCCGGCGAGCAGTACTTC	CASSVAPGQFGAGEQYF	-	TRBV9	TRBJ2-7	-
TGTGCCAGCGCAGCCGGGACAGGGGACCAAGAGACCCAGTACTTC	CASAAGTGDQETQYF	-	TRBV28	TRBJ2-5	TRBD1